This TCR beta chain was profiled in a study of CD8+ T cells in alopecia areata. Extraction and reverse transcription of RNA yielded cDNA as the sequencing template. Clones were read by immunoSEQ multiplex PCR, and TCRdb kept only the in-frame ones, dropping some. The table shows 200,000 to 250,000 clones, with under 80% occurring only once. The germline V gene has CDR1 SGHDN and CDR2 FVKESK. The CDR3 loop spans 16 amino acids. Trimming shortened V by 1 base and J by 1 base, and 12 bases separated the two germline ends. The sequenced sample was CD4+ T cells sorted from blood, obtained at week 0. This receptor was identified in a human donor with alopecia areata. J is TRBJ2-3 and V is TRBV14; D is possibly TRBD1 (6 bases). CDR3 protein: CASSQVSPGGTDTQYF. The CDR3 bases are TGTGCCAGCAGCCAAGTTTCGCCAGGGGGCACAGATACGCAGTATTTT.